This is a list of T cell receptor beta chains from one sample in a study of blood T cell repertoires in COVID-19. Sequencing was performed with immunoSEQ multiplex PCR; in TCRdb, only in-frame clones are kept and a portion is missing. The repertoire holds fewer than 500,000 clones, around 89% seen once, with approximately 4.3% in the top ten. The sequenced sample consisted of peripheral blood. These receptors originate from a woman aged 25-40 years with acute or convalescent COVID-19. Both conserved end residues are part of each CDR3. A D gene is named only where the DNA matches it firmly. The size field is filled for only some rows; it gives once, few, many or a size class.

TRBJ1-1 | - | - | TRBV7-2 | CASSESNYATEAFF | TGTGCCAGCAGCGAGAGCAATTATGCGACTGAAGCTTTCTTT
TRBJ2-1 | - | TRBD1 | TRBV9 | CASSAWTGPDNEQFF | TGTGCCAGCAGCGCGTGGACAGGGCCGGACAATGAGCAGTTCTTC
TRBJ2-7 | - | - | TRBV10-3 | CAISLLPPRRTYEQYF | TGTGCCATCAGTCTCCTGCCTCCACGGCGGACCTACGAGCAGTACTTC
TRBJ2-2 | once | TRBD1 | TRBV7-9 | CASSLATGYDTGELFF | TGTGCCAGCAGCTTAGCGACAGGGTATGACACCGGGGAGCTGTTTTTT
TRBJ1-5 | - | - | TRBV5-1 | CASSLAPRQPQHF | TGCGCCAGCAGCCTGGCCCCGCGGCAGCCCCAGCATTTT
TRBJ2-5 | - | - | TRBV9 | CASSRLERETQYF | TGTGCCAGCAGCAGACTAGAGAGAGAGACCCAGTACTTC
TRBJ2-3 | - | - | TRBV6-5 | CASSYKTDTYTDTQYF | TGTGCCAGCAGTTACAAGACGGACACCTACACAGATACGCAGTATTTT
TRBJ1-2 | - | - | TRBV12-3/TRBV12-4 | CASSSGNYGYTF | TGTGCCAGCAGTTCCGGGAACTATGGCTACACCTTC
TRBJ2-7 | - | - | TRBV4-1 | CASSQTRDMRYEQYF | TGCGCCAGCAGCCAAACCCGGGACATGCGGTACGAGCAGTACTTC
TRBJ2-7 | - | TRBD1 | TRBV12-3/TRBV12-4 | CASSLGTGAEQYF | TGTGCCAGCAGTTTGGGCACAGGGGCCGAGCAGTACTTC
TRBJ1-1 | - | TRBD1 | TRBV28 | CASSSRQGVRGTEAFF | TGTGCCAGCAGTTCCCGACAGGGGGTACGGGGCACTGAAGCTTTCTTT
TRBJ2-5 | - | - | TRBV11-2 | CASSFATGSQETQYF | TGTGCCAGCAGCTTCGCGACAGGTAGCCAAGAGACCCAGTACTTC
TRBJ1-4 | - | TRBD1 | TRBV6-1 | CASRTGSEKLFF | TGTGCCAGCAGGACAGGGTCAGAAAAACTGTTTTTT
TRBJ2-7 | once | - | TRBV24-1 | CATSDLSGHEQYF | TGTGCCACCAGTGATTTGTCAGGCCACGAGCAGTACTTC
TRBJ1-6 | - | TRBD1 | TRBV6-6 | CASSYPEGADSPLHF | TGTGCCAGCAGTTACCCGGAGGGGGCGGATTCACCCCTCCACTTT